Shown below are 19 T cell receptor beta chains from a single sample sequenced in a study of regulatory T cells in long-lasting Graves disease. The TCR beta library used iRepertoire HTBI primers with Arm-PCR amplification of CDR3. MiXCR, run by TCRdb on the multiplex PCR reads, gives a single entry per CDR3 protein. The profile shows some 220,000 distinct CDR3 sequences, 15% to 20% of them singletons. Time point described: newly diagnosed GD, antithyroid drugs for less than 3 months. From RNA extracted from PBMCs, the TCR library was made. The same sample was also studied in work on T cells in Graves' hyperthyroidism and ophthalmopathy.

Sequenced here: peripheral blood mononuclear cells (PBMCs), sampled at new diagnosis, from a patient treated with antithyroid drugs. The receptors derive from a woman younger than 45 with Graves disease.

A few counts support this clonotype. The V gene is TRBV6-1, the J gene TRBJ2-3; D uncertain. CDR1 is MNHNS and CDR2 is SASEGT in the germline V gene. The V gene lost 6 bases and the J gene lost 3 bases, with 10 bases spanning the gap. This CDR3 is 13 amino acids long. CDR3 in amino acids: CASRRPETDTQYF. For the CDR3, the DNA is TGTGCCAGCAGAAGACCTGAGACAGATACGCAGTATTTT.

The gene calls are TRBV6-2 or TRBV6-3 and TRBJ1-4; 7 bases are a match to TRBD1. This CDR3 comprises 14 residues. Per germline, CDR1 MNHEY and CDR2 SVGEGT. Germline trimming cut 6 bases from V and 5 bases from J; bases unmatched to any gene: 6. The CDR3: CASSRGSGNEKLFF. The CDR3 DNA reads TGTGCCAGCAGCAGGGGGAGCGGAAATGAAAAACTGTTTTTT.

The CDR3 nucleotides read TGTGCCAGCAGCAGGACTAGCGGGGCGTCCTACGAGCAGTACTTC. Translation gives CASSRTSGASYEQYF. V and J are TRBV12-3 or TRBV12-4 and TRBJ2-7, with TRBD2 identical over 12 bases. The V and J ends lost 6 bases and 1 base, in that order; junction bases with no gene match: 4. This CDR3 spans 15 amino acids.

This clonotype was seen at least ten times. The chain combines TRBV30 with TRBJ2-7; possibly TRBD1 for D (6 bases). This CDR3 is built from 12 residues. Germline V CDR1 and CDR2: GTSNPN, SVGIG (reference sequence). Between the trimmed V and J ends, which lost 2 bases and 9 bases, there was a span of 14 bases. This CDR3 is CAWSREGDGQYF. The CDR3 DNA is TGTGCCTGGAGTCGCGAGGGGGACGGGCAGTACTTC.

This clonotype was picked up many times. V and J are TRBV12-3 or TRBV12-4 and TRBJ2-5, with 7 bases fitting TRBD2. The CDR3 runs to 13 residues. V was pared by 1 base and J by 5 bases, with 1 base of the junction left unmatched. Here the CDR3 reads CASSLVRGETQYF. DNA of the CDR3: TGTGCCAGCAGTTTAGTGCGGGGGGAGACCCAGTACTTC.

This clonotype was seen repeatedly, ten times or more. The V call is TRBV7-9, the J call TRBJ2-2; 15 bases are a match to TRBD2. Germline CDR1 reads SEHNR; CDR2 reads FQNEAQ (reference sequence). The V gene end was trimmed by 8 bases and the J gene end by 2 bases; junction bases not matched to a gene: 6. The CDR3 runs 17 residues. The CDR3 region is CASGGLAGGVNTGELFF. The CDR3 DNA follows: TGTGCCAGCGGGGGACTAGCGGGGGGCGTCAACACCGGGGAGCTGTTTTTT.

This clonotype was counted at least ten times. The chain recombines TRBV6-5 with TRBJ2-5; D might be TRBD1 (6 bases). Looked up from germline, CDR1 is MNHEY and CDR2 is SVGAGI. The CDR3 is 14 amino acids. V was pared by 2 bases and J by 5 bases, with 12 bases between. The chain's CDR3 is CASSYVGGTETQYF. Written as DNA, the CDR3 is TGTGCCAGCAGTTACGTAGGGGGAACTGAGACCCAGTACTTC.

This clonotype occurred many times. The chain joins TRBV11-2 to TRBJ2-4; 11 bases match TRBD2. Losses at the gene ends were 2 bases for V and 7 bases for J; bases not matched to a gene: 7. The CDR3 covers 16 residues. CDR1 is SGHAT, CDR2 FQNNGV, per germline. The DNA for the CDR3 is TGTGCCAGCAGCTTATGGGTAGCGGGAGGGGGGAACATTCAGTACTTC. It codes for CASSLWVAGGGNIQYF.

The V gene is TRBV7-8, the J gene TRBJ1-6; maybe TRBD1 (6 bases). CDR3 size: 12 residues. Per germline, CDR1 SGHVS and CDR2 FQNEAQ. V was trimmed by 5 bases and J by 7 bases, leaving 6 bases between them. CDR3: CASSGQNSPLHF. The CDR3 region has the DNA TGTGCCAGCAGCGGACAGAATTCACCCCTCCACTTT. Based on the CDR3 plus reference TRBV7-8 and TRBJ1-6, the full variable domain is GAGVSQSPRYKVAKRGQDVALRCDPISGHVSLFWYQQALGQGPEFLTYFQNEAQLDKSGLPSDRFFAERPEGSVSTLKIQRTQQEDSAVYLCASSGQNSPLHFGNGTRLTVT.

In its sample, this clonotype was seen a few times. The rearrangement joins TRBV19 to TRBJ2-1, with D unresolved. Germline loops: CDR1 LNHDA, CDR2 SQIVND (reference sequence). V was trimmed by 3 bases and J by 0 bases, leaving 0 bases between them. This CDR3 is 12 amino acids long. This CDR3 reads CASSISYNEQFF. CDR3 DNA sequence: TGTGCCAGTAGTATCTCCTACAATGAGCAGTTCTTC.

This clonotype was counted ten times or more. The CDR3 DNA is TGCAGTGCTCCCCGGGCGGGAAGTGAGACCCAGTACTTC. Translated: CSAPRAGSETQYF. The V call is TRBV20-1, the J call TRBJ2-5, with a possible D match to TRBD2 (6 bases). The CDR3 runs 13 residues. The germline V gene has CDR1 DFQATT and CDR2 SNEGSKA (reference sequence). With 5 bases removed from V and 5 bases from J, the gap between germline ends came to 15 bases.

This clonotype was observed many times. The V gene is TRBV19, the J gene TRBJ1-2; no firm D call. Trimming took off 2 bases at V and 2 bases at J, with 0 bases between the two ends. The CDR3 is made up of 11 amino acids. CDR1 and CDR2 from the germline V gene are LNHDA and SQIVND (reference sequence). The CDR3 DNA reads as TGTGCCAGTAGTATAAACTATGGCTACACCTTC. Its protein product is CASSINYGYTF.

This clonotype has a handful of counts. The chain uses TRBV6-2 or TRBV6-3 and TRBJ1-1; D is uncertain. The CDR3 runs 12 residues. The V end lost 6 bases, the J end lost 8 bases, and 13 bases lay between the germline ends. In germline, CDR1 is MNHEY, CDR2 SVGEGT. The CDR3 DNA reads TGTGCCAGCAGACGACACTCCTCCGAAGCTTTCTTT. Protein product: CASRRHSSEAFF.

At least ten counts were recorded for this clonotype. The CDR3 region is CASSFWGANEQYF. The CDR3 DNA reads TGTGCCAGCAGTTTTTGGGGGGCCAACGAGCAGTACTTC. The V and J genes are TRBV27 and TRBJ2-7; either TRBD1 or TRBD2 may supply D (6 bases each). This CDR3 region has 13 residues. The V end was cut by 3 bases, the J end by 5 bases, with 11 bases between. Germline CDR1 is MNHEY and CDR2 is SMNVEV (reference sequence).

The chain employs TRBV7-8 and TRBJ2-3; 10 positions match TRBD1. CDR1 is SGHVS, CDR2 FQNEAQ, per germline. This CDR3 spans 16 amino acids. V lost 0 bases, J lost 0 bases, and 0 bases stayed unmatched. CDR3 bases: TGTGCCAGCAGCTTAGCGGGACAGGGGAGCACAGATACGCAGTATTTT. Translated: CASSLAGQGSTDTQYF.

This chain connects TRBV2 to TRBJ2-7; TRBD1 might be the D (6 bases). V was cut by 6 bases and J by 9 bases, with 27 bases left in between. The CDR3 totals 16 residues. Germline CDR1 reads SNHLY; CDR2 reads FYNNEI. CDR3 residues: CASRSWKTGRGQGQYF. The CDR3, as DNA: TGTGCCAGCAGATCCTGGAAGACCGGCAGGGGCCAGGGGCAGTACTTC. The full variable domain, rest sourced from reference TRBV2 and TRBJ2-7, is EPEVTQTPSHQVTQMGQEVILRCVPISNHLYFYWYRQILGQKVEFLVSFYNNEISEKSEIFDDQFSVERPDGSNFTLKIRSTKLEDSAMYFCASRSWKTGRGQGQYFGPGTRLTVT.

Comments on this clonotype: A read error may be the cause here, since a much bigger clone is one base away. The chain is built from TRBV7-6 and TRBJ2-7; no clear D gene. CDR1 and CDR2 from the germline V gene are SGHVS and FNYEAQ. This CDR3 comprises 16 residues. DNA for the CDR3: TGTGCCAACAGCTTCAACTCTTTAACGCCTTACTACGAGCAGTACTTC. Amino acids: CANSFNSLTPYYEQYF.

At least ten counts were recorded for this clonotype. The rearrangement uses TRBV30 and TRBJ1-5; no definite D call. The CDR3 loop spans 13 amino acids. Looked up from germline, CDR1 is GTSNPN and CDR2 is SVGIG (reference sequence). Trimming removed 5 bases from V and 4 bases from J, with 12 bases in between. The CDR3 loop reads CAWAHQRNQPQHF. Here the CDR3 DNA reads TGTGCCTGGGCACATCAAAGGAATCAGCCCCAGCATTTT.

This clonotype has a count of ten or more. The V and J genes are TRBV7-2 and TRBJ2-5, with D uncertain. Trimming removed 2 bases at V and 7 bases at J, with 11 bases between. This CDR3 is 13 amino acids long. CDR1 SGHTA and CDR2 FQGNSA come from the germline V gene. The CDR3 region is CASSLIGYGTQYF. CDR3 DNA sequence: TGTGCCAGCAGCTTAATAGGGTACGGGACCCAGTACTTC.